Listed here is a single TCR beta chain. What it binds is unknown. Separation from the approximately 720-subject first cohort characterized the approximately 120-subject validation cohort, to which the donors belonged. Germline V lookup: CDR1 KGHSH, CDR2 LQKENI. The CDR3 consists of 13 residues. Trimming stripped 2 bases from V and 5 bases from J, with 7 bases between. Method: immunoSEQ multiplex PCR; TCRdb's copy keeps in-frame clones and lacks some. This sample carries some 170,000 clones, roughly 86% of them seen once, and the ten largest clones take about 7.2%. The data derive from a study of cytomegalovirus exposure and HLA in healthy donors. Points from the study as a whole: It was reportedly the case that the classifier diagnosed cytomegalovirus status with high specificity and sensitivity. Confirmation in vitro established that three CMV-associated chains were specific for CMV antigens.

The rearrangement links TRBV18 to TRBJ2-1, with D possibly matching TRBD2 (5 bases). The clonotype originates from a man aged 30-40 years in good health and CMV-seropositive. Sequenced sample: PBMCs. CDR3 loop: CASSPGRDNEQFF. In DNA, the CDR3 is TGTGCCAGCTCACCAGGGCGGGACAATGAGCAGTTCTTC.